The rows below give T cell receptor beta chains drawn from one sample of a study of T cells in Graves' hyperthyroidism and ophthalmopathy. TCRdb reprocessed the multiplex PCR reads with MiXCR, giving one entry per CDR3 protein. The sample yields 550,000 to 600,000 distinct CDR3 sequences, 13% to 15% seen once. Sequences were obtained from blood. The receptors originated from a woman aged 18-29 years with Graves' ophthalmopathy. The CDR3 runs from the conserved cysteine through the conserved F or W. The order of the fields is J gene, clone size, D gene, V gene, CDR3 protein, CDR3 DNA. D genes are given only for firm matches. Some rows mark clone size as missing; the rest say once, few, many or name a class of expanded clone.

>TRBJ2-1|many|-|TRBV20-1
CSARDKDRYNEQFF
TGCAGTGCTAGAGATAAGGATAGATACAATGAGCAGTTCTTC
>TRBJ2-7|many|TRBD2|TRBV7-9
CASSSIRTSGDYEQYF
TGTGCCAGCAGCTCCATCCGGACTAGCGGGGACTACGAGCAGTACTTC
>TRBJ2-1|few|TRBD2|TRBV27
CASSQGLAGAMSPYNEQFF
TGTGCCAGCAGTCAGGGACTAGCGGGAGCCATGTCCCCCTACAATGAGCAGTTCTTC
>TRBJ1-2|-|-|TRBV12-3/TRBV12-4
CASSSLTGNYGYTF
TGTGCCAGCAGCTCCCTGACAGGAAACTATGGCTACACCTTC
>TRBJ2-1|few|TRBD2|TRBV11-3
CASSPEGGRAYNEQFF
TGTGCCAGCAGCCCAGAGGGCGGGAGGGCCTACAATGAGCAGTTCTTC
>TRBJ2-3|-|TRBD1|TRBV7-9
CASSSSGTGGSAQYF
TGTGCCAGCAGCTCCTCCGGGACAGGGGGATCCGCGCAGTATTTT
>TRBJ2-2|many|-|TRBV30
CAWSVAGTGELFF
TGTGCCTGGAGTGTCGCGGGTACCGGGGAGCTGTTTTTT
>TRBJ1-2|few|TRBD1|TRBV7-2
CASSSRDRVLGYTF
TGTGCCAGCAGCTCCCGGGACAGGGTTCTCGGCTACACCTTC
>TRBJ2-7|many|-|TRBV12-5
CASGRPSGEQYF
TGTGCTAGTGGCAGACCCTCGGGGGAGCAGTACTTC
>TRBJ2-1|-|TRBD2|TRBV28
CASSRLAGELINEQFF
TGTGCCAGCAGTCGGCTAGCGGGAGAACTCATCAATGAGCAGTTCTTC
>TRBJ2-7|few|-|TRBV2
CASSWTSLEQYF
TGTGCCAGCAGTTGGACAAGCTTAGAGCAGTACTTC
>TRBJ1-5|many|-|TRBV28
CASSFVSSNQPQHF
TGTGCCAGCAGTTTTGTCAGTAGCAATCAGCCCCAGCATTTT
>TRBJ1-6|many|-|TRBV20-1
CSARWGGTLNSPLHF
TGCAGTGCTAGATGGGGAGGGACACTGAATTCACCCCTCCACTTT
>TRBJ2-1|many|TRBD2|TRBV10-3
CAISYGTSGMGQFF
TGTGCCATCAGCTATGGGACTAGCGGGATGGGGCAGTTCTTC
>TRBJ2-7|once|TRBD2|TRBV20-1
CSATSGTSGTHEQYF
TGCAGTGCTACCTCCGGGACTAGCGGGACCCACGAGCAGTACTTC
>TRBJ2-7|many|-|TRBV18
CASSPPAPTYEQYF
TGTGCCAGCTCACCACCGGCTCCCACCTACGAGCAGTACTTC
>TRBJ1-2|-|-|TRBV4-1
CASSHAIRANYGYTF
TGCGCCAGCAGCCACGCAATCCGAGCTAACTATGGCTACACCTTC
>TRBJ1-1|many|-|TRBV7-3
CASSSDNWNTEAFF
TGTGCCAGCAGCTCGGACAATTGGAACACTGAAGCTTTCTTT
>TRBJ2-6|many|-|TRBV28
CASTPAGYSAGANVLTF
TGTGCCAGCACCCCCGCGGGATACAGCGCTGGGGCCAACGTCCTGACTTTC